This T cell receptor beta chain emerged from a study of T cells in Graves' hyperthyroidism and ophthalmopathy. As for the study in general: Before treatment of any kind, peripheral blood was taken at initial diagnosis.

Exclusion of a patient resulted from uncontrolled infection, other autoimmune disease, pregnancy or lactation. The investigators amplified TCR beta CDR3 regions from RNA transcripts. HTBI primers drove first-round RT-PCR of the TCR CDR3. Using its own MiXCR run on the multiplex PCR reads, TCRdb lists one record per CDR3 protein. The table records about 840,000 distinct CDR3 sequences, around 39% of them present only once. This clonotype was recorded many times. CDR1 and CDR2 (germline): SGHRS, YFSETQ. This CDR3 comprises 13 residues. V lost 0 bases and J lost 7; bases outside the gene matches: 2. The receptor comes from a young man with Graves' hyperthyroidism. What was sequenced was blood. The chain employs TRBV5-1 and TRBJ1-1; 8 nucleotides line up with TRBD1. CDR3 nucleotides: TGCGCCAGCAGCTTGGCAGGGACAGGTGAAGCTTTCTTT. Amino acid sequence: CASSLAGTGEAFF.